This T cell receptor beta chain was identified during a study of blood T cell repertoires in COVID-19. Across the study: Collection of acute and convalescent COVID-19 samples took place in the United States, Italy and Spain. Sample material is recorded as cDNA or gDNA derived from T cells, B-cell-depleted T cells, or PBMCs.

This CDR3 comprises 18 residues. The germline CDR1 and CDR2 sequences are MNHEY and SMNVEV (reference sequence). J was trimmed by 5 bases and V by 3 bases; bases with no gene match: 14. The protocol was immunoSEQ multiplex PCR, while the TCRdb copy is restricted to in-frame clones and leaves out a portion. The table records about 78,000 clones, roughly 89% of them present only once. In its sample, this clone was seen once. Source material: peripheral blood. This TCR came from an elderly woman with active or convalescent COVID-19. V usage is TRBV27 and J usage is TRBJ2-2, with TRBD1 matching over 8 bases. The CDR3 reads CASSFYRTGLIWTGELFF. CDR3 DNA sequence: TGTGCCAGCAGTTTTTATCGGACAGGGCTGATTTGGACCGGGGAGCTGTTTTTT.